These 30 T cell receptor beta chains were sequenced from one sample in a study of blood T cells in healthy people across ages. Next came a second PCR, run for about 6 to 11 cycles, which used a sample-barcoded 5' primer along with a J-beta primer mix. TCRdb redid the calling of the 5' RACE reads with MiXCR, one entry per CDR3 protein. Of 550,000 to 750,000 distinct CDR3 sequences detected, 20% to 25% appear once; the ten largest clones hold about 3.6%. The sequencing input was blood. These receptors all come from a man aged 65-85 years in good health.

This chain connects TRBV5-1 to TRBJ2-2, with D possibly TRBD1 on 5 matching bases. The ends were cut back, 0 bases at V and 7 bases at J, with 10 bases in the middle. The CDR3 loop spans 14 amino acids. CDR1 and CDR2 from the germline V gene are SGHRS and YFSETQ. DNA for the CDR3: TGCGCCAGCAGCTTGGAACAGCAGGGCGGGGAGCTGTTTTTT. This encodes CASSLEQQGGELFF.

The CDR3 DNA is TGCAGCGTTGTAGCAGCGGGGTACACAGATACGCAGTATTTT. It translates to CSVVAAGYTDTQYF. The V gene is TRBV29-1, the J gene TRBJ2-3; 7 nucleotides match TRBD2. Germline V lookup: CDR1 SQVTM, CDR2 ANQGSEA. The CDR3 extends over 14 amino acids. The junction had 6 bases not matched to a gene; V was cut back by 4 bases and J by 2 bases.

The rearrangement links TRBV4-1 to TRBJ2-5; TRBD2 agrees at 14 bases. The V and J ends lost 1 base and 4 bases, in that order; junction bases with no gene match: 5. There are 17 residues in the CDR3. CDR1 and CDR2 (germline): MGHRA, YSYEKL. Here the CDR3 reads CASSQGLAGGKRETQYF. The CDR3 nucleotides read TGCGCCAGCAGCCAAGGACTAGCGGGAGGGAAGAGAGAGACCCAGTACTTC.

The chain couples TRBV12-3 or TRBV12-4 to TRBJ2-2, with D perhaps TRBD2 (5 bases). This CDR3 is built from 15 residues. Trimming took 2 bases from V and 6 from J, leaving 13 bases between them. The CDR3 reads CASSLRALGAGELFF. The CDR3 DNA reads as TGTGCCAGCAGTTTAAGGGCCCTCGGGGCCGGGGAGCTGTTTTTT.

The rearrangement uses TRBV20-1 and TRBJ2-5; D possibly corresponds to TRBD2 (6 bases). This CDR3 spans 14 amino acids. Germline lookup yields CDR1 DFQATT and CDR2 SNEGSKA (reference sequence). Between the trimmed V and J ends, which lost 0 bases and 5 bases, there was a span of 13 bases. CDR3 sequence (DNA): TGCAGTGCTAGAGATCTACTAGCACGGGAGACCCAGTACTTC. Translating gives CSARDLLARETQYF.

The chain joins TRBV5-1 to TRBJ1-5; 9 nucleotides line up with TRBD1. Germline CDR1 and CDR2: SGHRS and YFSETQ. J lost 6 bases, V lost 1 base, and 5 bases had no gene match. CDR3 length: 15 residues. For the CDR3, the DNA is TGCGCCAGCAGCTTGACAGGGGGCGCATCTCAGCCCCAGCATTTT. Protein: CASSLTGGASQPQHF.

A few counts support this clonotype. CDR3 in DNA: TGCAGTGCAATCCCCGTCGGCAGAACCTACGAGCAGTACTTC. This translates into CSAIPVGRTYEQYF. The rearrangement joins TRBV20-1 to TRBJ2-7; D unclear. Germline V CDR1 and CDR2: DFQATT, SNEGSKA (reference sequence). The V end was cut by 6 bases, the J end by 2 bases, with 17 bases between. CDR3 length: 14 residues.

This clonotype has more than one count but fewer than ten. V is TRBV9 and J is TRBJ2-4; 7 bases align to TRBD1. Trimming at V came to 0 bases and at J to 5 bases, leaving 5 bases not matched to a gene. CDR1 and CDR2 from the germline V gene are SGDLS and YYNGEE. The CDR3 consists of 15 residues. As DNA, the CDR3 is TGTGCCAGCAGCGTAGTGGGACAGCCTGAAAACATTCAGTACTTC. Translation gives CASSVVGQPENIQYF.

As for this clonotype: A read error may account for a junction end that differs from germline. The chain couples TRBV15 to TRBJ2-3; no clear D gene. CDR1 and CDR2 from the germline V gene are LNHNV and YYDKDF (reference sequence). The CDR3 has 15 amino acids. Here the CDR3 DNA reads TGCGCCACCAGCAGAAACCCCACTTCCACAGATACGCAGTATTTT. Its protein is CATSRNPTSTDTQYF.

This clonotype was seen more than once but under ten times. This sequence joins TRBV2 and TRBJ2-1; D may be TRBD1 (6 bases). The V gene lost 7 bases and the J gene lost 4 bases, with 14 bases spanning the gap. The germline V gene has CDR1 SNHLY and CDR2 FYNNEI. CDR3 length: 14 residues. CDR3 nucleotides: TGTGCCAGCAATTCCCAGGGGACATACAATGAGCAGTTCTTC. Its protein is CASNSQGTYNEQFF.

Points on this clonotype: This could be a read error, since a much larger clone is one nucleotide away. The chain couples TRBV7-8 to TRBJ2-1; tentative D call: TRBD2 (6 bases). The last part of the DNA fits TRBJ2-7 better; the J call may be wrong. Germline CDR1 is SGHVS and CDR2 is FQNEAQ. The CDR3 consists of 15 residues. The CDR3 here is CACSLRRESSYEQYF. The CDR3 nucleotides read TGTGCCTGCAGCTTAAGGAGGGAGTCCTCCTACGAGCAGTACTTC.

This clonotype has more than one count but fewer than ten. The CDR3 coding sequence is TGTGCCAGCAGCAGTGAGAACATTCAGTACTTC. As protein: CASSSENIQYF. V gene TRBV3-1 combines with J gene TRBJ2-4; D not certain. This CDR3 has 11 amino acids. Germline V CDR1 and CDR2: LGHDT, YNNKEL (reference sequence). V was pared by 5 bases and J by 7 bases, with 6 bases between.

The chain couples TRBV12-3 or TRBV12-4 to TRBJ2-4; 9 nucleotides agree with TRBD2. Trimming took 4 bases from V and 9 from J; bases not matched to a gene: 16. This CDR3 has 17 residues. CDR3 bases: TGTGCCAGCAGTTCCACTCTAGCGGGATCAAAACTAGGCATTCAGTACTTC. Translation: CASSSTLAGSKLGIQYF.

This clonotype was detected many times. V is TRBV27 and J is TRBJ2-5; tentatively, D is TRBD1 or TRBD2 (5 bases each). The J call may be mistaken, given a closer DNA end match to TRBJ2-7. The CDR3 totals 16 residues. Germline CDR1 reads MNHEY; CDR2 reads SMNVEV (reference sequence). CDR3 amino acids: CASSFNPGQGAYEQYF. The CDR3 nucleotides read TGTGCCAGCAGTTTCAATCCTGGGCAGGGAGCCTACGAGCAGTACTTC.

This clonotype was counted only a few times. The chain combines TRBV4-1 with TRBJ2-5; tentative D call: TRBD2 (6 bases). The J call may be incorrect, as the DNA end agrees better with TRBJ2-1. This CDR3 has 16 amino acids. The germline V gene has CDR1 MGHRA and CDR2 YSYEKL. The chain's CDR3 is CASSQDGTSVLTEQFF. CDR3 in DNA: TGCGCCAGCAGCCAAGATGGGACTTCGGTCCTTACTGAGCAGTTCTTC.

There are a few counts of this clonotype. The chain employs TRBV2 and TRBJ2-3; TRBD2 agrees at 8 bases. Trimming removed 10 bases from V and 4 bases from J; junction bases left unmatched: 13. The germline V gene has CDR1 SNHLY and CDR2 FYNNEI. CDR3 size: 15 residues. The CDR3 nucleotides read TGTGCCACCCCAATAACGGGAGGGCCCCCAGATACGCAGTATTTT. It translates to CATPITGGPPDTQYF. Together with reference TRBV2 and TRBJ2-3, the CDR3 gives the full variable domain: EPEVTQTPSHQVTQMGQEVILRCVPISNHLYFYWYRQILGQKVEFLVSFYNNEISEKSEIFDDQFSVERPDGSNFTLKIRSTKLEDSAMYFCATPITGGPPDTQYFGPGTRLTVL.

The CDR3 bases are TGCGCCAGCAGCTCGGGGACTGGACAGGGAGAGACCCAGTACTTC. This gives the protein CASSSGTGQGETQYF. The chain links TRBV5-1 to TRBJ2-5; the match to TRBD1 covers 8 bases. The CDR3 sequence is 15 residues long. With V trimmed by 3 bases and J by 4 bases, 8 bases remained unmatched. Germline loops: CDR1 SGHRS, CDR2 YFSETQ.

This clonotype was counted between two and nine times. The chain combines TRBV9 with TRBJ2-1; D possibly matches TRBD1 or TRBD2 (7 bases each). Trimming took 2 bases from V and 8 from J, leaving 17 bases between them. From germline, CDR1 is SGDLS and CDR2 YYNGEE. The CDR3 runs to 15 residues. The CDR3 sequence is CASSVGGGAWDEQFF. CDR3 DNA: TGTGCCAGCAGCGTGGGAGGGGGCGCTTGGGATGAGCAGTTCTTC.

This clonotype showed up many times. Here the CDR3 DNA reads TGTGCCATCAGTGACAGGGTTGGCAACACTGAAGCTTTCTTT. Residues: CAISDRVGNTEAFF. V is TRBV10-3 and J is TRBJ1-1; D might be TRBD1 (5 bases). The V gene's germline CDR1 is ENHRY and CDR2 SYGVKD. CDR3 size: 14 residues. Deletions cut 3 bases from V and 2 bases from J, with 10 bases between.

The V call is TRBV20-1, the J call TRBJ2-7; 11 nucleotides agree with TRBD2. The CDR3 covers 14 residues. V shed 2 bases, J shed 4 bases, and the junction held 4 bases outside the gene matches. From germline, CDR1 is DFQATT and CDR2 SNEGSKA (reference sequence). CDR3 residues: CSARSPSGRYEQYF. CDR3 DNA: TGCAGTGCTAGATCACCTAGCGGGAGGTACGAGCAGTACTTC.

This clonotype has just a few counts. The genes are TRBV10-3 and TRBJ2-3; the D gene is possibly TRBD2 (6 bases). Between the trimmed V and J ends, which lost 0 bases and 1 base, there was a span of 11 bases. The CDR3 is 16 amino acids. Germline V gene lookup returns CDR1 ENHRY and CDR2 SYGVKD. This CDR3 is CAISESGSSGTDTQYF. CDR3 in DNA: TGTGCCATCAGTGAGTCTGGTTCTAGCGGCACAGATACGCAGTATTTT.

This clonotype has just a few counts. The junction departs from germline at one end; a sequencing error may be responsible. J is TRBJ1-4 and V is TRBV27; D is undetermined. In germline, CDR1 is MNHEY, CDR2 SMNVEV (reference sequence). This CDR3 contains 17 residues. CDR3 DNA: TGTGCCGGCAGTCCGCACTTGGACCGGCTCACTAATGAAAAACTGTTTTTT. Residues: CAGSPHLDRLTNEKLFF.

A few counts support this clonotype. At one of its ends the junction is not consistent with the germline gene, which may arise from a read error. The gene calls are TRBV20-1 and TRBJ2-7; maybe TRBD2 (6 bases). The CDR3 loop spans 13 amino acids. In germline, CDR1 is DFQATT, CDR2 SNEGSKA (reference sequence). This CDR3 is CSARGDFPYEQYF. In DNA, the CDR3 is TGCAGTGCCAGAGGGGACTTTCCCTACGAGCAGTACTTC.

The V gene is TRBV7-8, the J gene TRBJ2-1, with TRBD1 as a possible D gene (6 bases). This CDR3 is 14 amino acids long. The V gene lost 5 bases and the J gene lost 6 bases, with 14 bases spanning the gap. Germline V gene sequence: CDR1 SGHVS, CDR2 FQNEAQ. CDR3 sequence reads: CASSPRGSSNEQFF. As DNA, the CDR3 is TGTGCCAGCAGCCCAAGGGGGTCGAGCAATGAGCAGTTCTTC.

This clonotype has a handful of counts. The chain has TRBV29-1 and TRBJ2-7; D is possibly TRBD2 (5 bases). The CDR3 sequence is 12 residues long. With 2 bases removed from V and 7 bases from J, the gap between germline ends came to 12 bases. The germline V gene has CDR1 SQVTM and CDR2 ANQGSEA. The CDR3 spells CSVENARGEQYF. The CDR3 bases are TGCAGCGTTGAAAATGCACGAGGGGAGCAGTACTTC.

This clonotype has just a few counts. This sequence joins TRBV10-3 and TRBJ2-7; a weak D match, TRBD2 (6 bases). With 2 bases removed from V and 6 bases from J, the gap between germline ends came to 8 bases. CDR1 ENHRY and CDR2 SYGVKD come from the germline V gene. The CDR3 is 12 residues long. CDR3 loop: CAISEGTFEQYF. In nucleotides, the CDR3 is TGTGCCATCAGTGAGGGGACTTTCGAGCAGTACTTC.

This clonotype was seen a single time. The CDR3 DNA reads as TGTGCCCGCATGACCGCGGGAGCGTACGATGAGCAGTTCTTC. This encodes CARMTAGAYDEQFF. The rearrangement links TRBV7-3 to TRBJ2-1; 7 bases map to TRBD2. In germline, CDR1 is SGHTA, CDR2 FQGTGA. This CDR3 spans 14 amino acids. V was pared by 11 bases and J by 8 bases, with 15 bases of the junction left unmatched.

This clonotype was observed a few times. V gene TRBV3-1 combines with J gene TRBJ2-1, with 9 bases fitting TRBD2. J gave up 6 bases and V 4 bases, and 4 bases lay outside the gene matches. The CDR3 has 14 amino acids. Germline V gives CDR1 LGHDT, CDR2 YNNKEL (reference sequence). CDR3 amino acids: CASSLSREGNEQFF. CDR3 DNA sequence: TGTGCCAGCAGCCTATCGCGGGAGGGCAATGAGCAGTTCTTC.

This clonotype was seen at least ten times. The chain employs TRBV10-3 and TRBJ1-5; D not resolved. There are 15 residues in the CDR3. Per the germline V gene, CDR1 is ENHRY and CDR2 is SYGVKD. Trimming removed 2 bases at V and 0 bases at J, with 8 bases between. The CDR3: CAISEEGYSNQPQHF. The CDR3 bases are TGTGCCATCAGTGAGGAGGGTTATAGCAATCAGCCCCAGCATTTT.

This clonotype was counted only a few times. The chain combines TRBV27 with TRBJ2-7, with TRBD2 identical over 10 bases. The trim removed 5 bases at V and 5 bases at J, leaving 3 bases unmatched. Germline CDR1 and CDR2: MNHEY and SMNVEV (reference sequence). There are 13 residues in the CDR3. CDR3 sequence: CASSLAGVDEQYF. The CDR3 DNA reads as TGTGCCAGCAGTCTAGCGGGAGTAGACGAGCAGTACTTC.